The table lists the clone carrying this TCR beta chain with many counts. Its antigen remains unknown. This entry belongs to a study of T cells in Graves' hyperthyroidism and ophthalmopathy. The CDR3 is 15 residues long. V lost 3 bases to trimming and J lost 2 bases, with 13 bases between them. Germline loops: CDR1 SGHTA, CDR2 FQGNSA. RNA transcripts were the template for amplifying TCR beta CDR3 regions. The HTBI primer set served for first-round RT-PCR of the TCR CDR3. In TCRdb, the multiplex PCR reads were re-called with MiXCR into one record per CDR3 protein. Among 250,000 or so distinct CDR3 sequences listed, around 15% were seen once. Study-wide findings and caveats: Most thyroid clonotypes expanded above 0.001 were also detected in blood.

In patients aged 18 to 65, hyperthyroidism was newly diagnosed, with duration under 2 months. Investigators excluded patients with uncontrolled infection, other autoimmune disease, pregnancy or lactation. Sequences were obtained from blood. The chain uses TRBV7-2 and TRBJ1-1; D unclear. This TCR came from a woman between 45 and 60 years old with Graves' hyperthyroidism that later progressed to Graves' ophthalmopathy. The CDR3 region is CASSFGLRGNTEAFF. As DNA, the CDR3 is TGTGCCAGCAGCTTTGGGTTGCGGGGTAACACTGAAGCTTTCTTT.